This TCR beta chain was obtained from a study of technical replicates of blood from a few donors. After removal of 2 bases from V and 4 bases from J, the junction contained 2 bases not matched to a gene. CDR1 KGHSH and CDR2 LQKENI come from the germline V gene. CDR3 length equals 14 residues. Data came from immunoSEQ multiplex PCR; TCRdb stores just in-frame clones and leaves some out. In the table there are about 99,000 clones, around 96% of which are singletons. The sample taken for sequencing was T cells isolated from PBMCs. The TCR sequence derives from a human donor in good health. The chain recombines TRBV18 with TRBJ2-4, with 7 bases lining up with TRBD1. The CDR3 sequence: CASSPSGQKNIQYF. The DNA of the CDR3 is TGTGCCAGCTCACCATCGGGACAGAAAAACATTCAGTACTTC.